Listed below are T cell receptor beta chains from one sample, sequenced in a study of immune characterization of retroperitoneal liposarcoma. TCRdb reprocessed the PCR reads with MiXCR, giving one entry per CDR3 protein. The table has around 1,700 distinct CDR3 sequences, about two fifths seen once. Input material: tumor tissue. The receptor source for this set is a female donor with retroperitoneal liposarcoma. Each CDR3 is given with its conserved first and last residue. A D gene is named only where the DNA matches it firmly. Expanded clones get a size class; other rows say once, few or many, or leave the size out.

J | length | D | V | size | CDR3 | DNA
TRBJ2-1 | 17 | NA | TRBV6-1 | NA | CASSAGEGVEAKNIQFF | TGTGCCAGCAGTGCCGGGGAAGGGGTGGAAGCCAAAAACATTCAGTTCTTC
TRBJ2-3 | 15 | TRBD2 | TRBV6-5 | NA | CASSYGTSELDTQYF | TGTGCCAGCAGTTACGGGACTAGTGAACTAGATACGCAGTATTTT
TRBJ2-5 | 11 | NA | TRBV6-1 | large | CASSIRGTQYF | TGTGCCAGCAGTATACGGGGGACCCAGTACTTC
TRBJ2-5 | 13 | TRBD1 | TRBV6-1 | large | CASVWTGRETQYF | TGTGCCAGCGTCTGGACAGGACGAGAGACCCAGTACTTC
TRBJ2-1 | 15 | TRBD2 | TRBV6-1 | NA | CASSYSAGGQFGQFF | TGTGCCAGCAGTTATTCAGCGGGAGGGCAATTCGGGCAGTTCTTC
TRBJ2-7 | 16 | TRBD2 | TRBV6-1 | large | CASSSPGTSSYNEQYF | TGTGCCAGCAGTTCTCCCGGGACTAGCTCCTACAATGAGCAGTACTTC
TRBJ2-1 | 14 | NA | TRBV12-3/TRBV12-4 | NA | CASSLAQGSYEQFF | TGTGCCAGCAGTTTAGCACAGGGCTCCTACGAGCAGTTCTTC
TRBJ2-7 | 14 | TRBD1 | TRBV6-1 | few | CASSEGQGAYEQYF | TGTGCCAGCAGTGAAGGACAGGGGGCATACGAGCAGTACTTC
TRBJ2-7 | 16 | TRBD2 | TRBV7-2 | large | CASSPGTSGRIHEQYF | TGTGCCAGCAGCCCCGGGACTAGCGGGAGGATCCACGAGCAGTACTTC
TRBJ2-5 | 14 | TRBD2 | TRBV7-2 | NA | CASSLRGDEETQYF | TGTGCCAGCAGCTTGCGGGGGGACGAAGAGACCCAGTACTTC
TRBJ2-5 | 11 | NA | TRBV6-1 | large | CASRPLETQYF | TGTGCCAGCAGACCATTAGAGACCCAGTACTTC
TRBJ2-1 | 13 | NA | TRBV12-3/TRBV12-4 | NA | CASSLTSHGEQFF | TGTGCCAGCAGCCTGACTAGTCACGGTGAGCAGTTCTTC
TRBJ2-5 | 16 | NA | TRBV11-3 | NA | CASSEGHSTYQETQYF | TGTGCCAGCAGCGAAGGGCACTCAACATACCAAGAGACCCAGTACTTC
TRBJ2-6 | 14 | NA | TRBV6-1 | once | CASTGVTGANVLTF | TGTGCCAGCACCGGGGTAACTGGGGCCAACGTCCTGACTTTC
TRBJ2-7 | 17 | TRBD1 | TRBV6-1 | medium-sized | CASPDRSGGKAYNEQYF | TGTGCCAGCCCCGATCGTTCAGGGGGTAAGGCCTACAATGAGCAGTACTTC
TRBJ2-1 | 16 | TRBD2 | TRBV10-1 | few | CASSPVAGSSYNEQFF | TGCGCCAGCAGCCCCGTAGCGGGTAGCTCCTACAATGAGCAGTTCTTC
TRBJ2-7 | 17 | TRBD2 | TRBV6-1 | few | CASSEEYLAGFNNEQYF | TGTGCCAGCAGTGAAGAGTACCTAGCGGGATTTAACAATGAGCAGTACTTC
TRBJ2-1 | 11 | NA | TRBV6-1 | large | CASSWGNEQFF | TGTGCCAGCTCGTGGGGGAATGAGCAGTTCTTC
TRBJ1-1 | 13 | NA | TRBV10-2 | NA | CASSEGTHTEAFF | TGCGCCAGCAGTGAGGGGACGCACACTGAAGCTTTCTTT
TRBJ2-3 | 14 | NA | TRBV6-1 | large | CASGGRGITDTQYF | TGTGCCAGCGGGGGTCGGGGGATCACAGATACGCAGTATTTT
TRBJ1-5 | 12 | NA | TRBV10-1 | few | CASSEGYQPQHF | TGCGCCAGCAGTGAGGGGTATCAGCCCCAGCATTTT
TRBJ2-1 | 15 | TRBD1 | TRBV6-1 | NA | CASSAYRGNNNEQFF | TGTGCCAGCAGTGCCTACAGGGGTAACAACAATGAGCAGTTCTTC
TRBJ2-1 | 15 | TRBD2 | TRBV27 | few | CASSLTSGTYNEQFF | TGTGCCAGCAGTTTGACTAGCGGGACTTACAATGAGCAGTTCTTC
TRBJ2-4 | 13 | TRBD1 | TRBV6-1 | NA | CASSEAGQDIQYF | TGTGCCAGCAGTGAAGCAGGACAGGACATTCAGTACTTC
TRBJ2-5 | 14 | NA | TRBV7-2 | large | CASRAADILETQYF | TGTGCCAGCAGGGCTGCGGATATATTGGAGACCCAGTACTTC
TRBJ2-1 | 16 | NA | TRBV6-6 | few | CASSLPAGTGWYEQFF | TGTGCCAGCAGTTTGCCCGCCGGTACAGGGTGGTACGAGCAGTTCTTC
TRBJ2-1 | 15 | TRBD2 | TRBV6-1 | few | CASRVTSGSGYEQFF | TGTGCCAGCAGGGTTACTAGCGGGAGTGGGTACGAGCAGTTCTTC
TRBJ2-5 | 15 | NA | TRBV12-3/TRBV12-4 | NA | CASSSDIGAYNEQYF | TGTGCCAGCAGTTCAGACATTGGGGCCTACAATGAGCAGTACTTC
TRBJ2-5 | 13 | NA | TRBV12-5 | few | CASGPSRQETQYF | TGTGCTAGTGGTCCCTCACGCCAAGAGACCCAGTACTTC
TRBJ2-1 | 15 | TRBD1 | TRBV11-1 | large | CASSLGQGKGETQFF | TGTGCCAGCAGCTTGGGACAGGGGAAGGGGGAGACCCAGTTCTTC